This TCR beta chain originates from a study of blood T cell repertoires in COVID-19. In the original analysis: Using reference gene primer amplification, nucleated cell counts were estimated. Generated by immunoSEQ multiplex PCR, the TCRdb table keeps only in-frame clones and is missing some. That table furnishes V, J and clone size, whereas the DNA furnished D and trimming. This sample has some 50,000 clones, with 80% to 90% found just once. This clone has more than one count but fewer than ten. CDR3 length: 13 residues. Per the germline V gene, CDR1 is GTSNPN and CDR2 is SVGIG (reference sequence). V lost 4 bases and J 2 bases, leaving 12 bases between the germline ends.

The clonotype originates from a man in his fifties or sixties with acute or convalescent COVID-19. Input material: peripheral blood. J is TRBJ2-7 and V is TRBV30; the D gene is possibly TRBD1 (5 bases). The CDR3 nucleotides are TGTGCCTGGACCCCAGGGAATCCCTACGAGCAGTACTTC. Translation: CAWTPGNPYEQYF. Drawing the rest from reference TRBV30 and TRBJ2-7, the complete variable domain is SQTIHQWPATLVQPVGSPLSLECTVEGTSNPNLYWYRQAAGRGLQLLFYSVGIGQISSEVPQNLSASRPQDRQFILSSKKLLLSDSGFYLCAWTPGNPYEQYFGPGTRLTVT.